This TCR beta chain is from a study of shared clonotypes between healthy human individuals. Produced via immunoSEQ multiplex PCR; TCRdb's table is partial and in-frame only. The repertoire includes about 1.5 million clones, around 97% of them detected once, and roughly 1.1% sits in the top ten. The CDR3 loop spans 15 amino acids. CDR1 and CDR2 from the germline V gene are SQVTM and ANQGSEA. The V and J ends lost 7 bases and 7 bases, in that order; junction bases with no gene match: 13. The receptor's source is a man aged 30-40 years in good health. The sequencing input was naive CD4+ T cells sorted from blood. Subset of the sample: CD45RA+ positively selected. The rearrangement joins TRBV29-1 to TRBJ2-1, with TRBD1 identical over 10 bases. This CDR3 reads CSALPGTGDHNEQFF. DNA of the CDR3: TGCAGCGCTCTCCCCGGGACAGGGGATCATAATGAGCAGTTCTTC.